The rows below give T cell receptor beta chains drawn from one sample of a study of OX40 agonist ivuxolimab in advanced cancers. TCRdb's copy holds only in-frame clones and misses some; the assay was immunoSEQ multiplex PCR. This table holds around 20,000 clones, about 74% found once. The sequences come from CD4+ or CD8+ T cells sorted from blood, collected in a trial of the OX40 agonist ivuxolimab. The receptors were gathered from an adult with an advanced solid tumor such as melanoma, head and neck, liver or kidney cancer. The CDR3 runs from the conserved cysteine through the conserved F or W. The D gene is left open where the match is weak. Expanded clones are given a class, and other clones once, few, many or no size at all.

v_call	j_call	clone_size	d_call	cdr3_aa	cdr3_nt
TRBV5-1	TRBJ2-7	.	.	CASSLEGIEQYF	TGCGCCAGCAGCTTGGAAGGGATCGAGCAGTACTTC
TRBV2	TRBJ1-2	few	.	CASSPGQTWDYGYTF	TGTGCCAGCAGTCCTGGACAGACGTGGGACTATGGCTACACCTTC
TRBV4-2	TRBJ1-5	once	.	CASSQDLSSHQPQHF	TGTGCCAGCAGCCAAGATTTGAGCAGCCATCAGCCCCAGCATTTT
TRBV6-6	TRBJ2-2	.	.	CASSPDPRWPTGELFF	TGTGCCAGCAGCCCGGACCCCAGATGGCCCACCGGGGAGCTGTTTTTT
TRBV28	TRBJ2-7	few	.	CASSLKGEQYF	TGTGCCAGCAGCCTTAAAGGCGAGCAGTACTTC
TRBV2	TRBJ2-7	few	.	CASSNNYEQYF	TGTGCCAGCAGTAACAACTACGAGCAGTACTTC
TRBV2	TRBJ1-2	medium-sized	.	CASSGGENYGYTF	TGTGCCAGCAGCGGGGGGGAGAACTATGGCTACACCTTC
TRBV19	TRBJ2-3	.	.	CASSRPLGEASTDTQYF	TGTGCCAGTAGTAGGCCCCTTGGGGAGGCTAGCACAGATACGCAGTATTTT
TRBV15	TRBJ1-5	.	.	CATSTGRNQPQHF	TGTGCCACCAGCACGGGGCGGAATCAGCCCCAGCATTTT
TRBV6-1	TRBJ2-7	.	.	CASSSPESYEQYF	TGTGCCAGCAGTAGCCCCGAGTCCTACGAGCAGTACTTC
TRBV6-6	TRBJ2-1	.	.	CASSYDPGAGSEQFF	TGTGCCAGCAGTTACGATCCAGGGGCGGGCAGTGAGCAGTTCTTC
TRBV2	TRBJ2-5	.	.	CASCTGNFQETQYF	TGTGCCAGTTGTACCGGGAACTTCCAAGAGACCCAGTACTTC
TRBV7-2	TRBJ2-7	.	.	CASSLAGLEQYF	TGTGCCAGCAGCTTAGCTGGGTTGGAGCAGTACTTC
TRBV19	TRBJ1-1	.	.	CASSPIGTEAFF	TGTGCCAGTAGTCCAATAGGGACTGAAGCTTTCTTT
TRBV28	TRBJ2-1	.	.	CASSPTTGWSYNEQFF	TGTGCCAGCAGTCCTACCACTGGATGGTCCTACAATGAGCAGTTCTTC